This entry lists 32 T cell receptor beta chains sequenced from one sample in a study of CD8 T cells in ankylosing spondylitis. Findings and caveats of the study: Among TCR beta sequences, a motif of about 8 highly homologous variants appeared characteristic of ankylosing spondylitis blood.

Using its own MiXCR run on the 5' RACE reads, TCRdb lists one record per CDR3 protein. Here the sample spans 500,000 to 650,000 distinct CDR3 sequences, over 4% being singletons. Their antigens are not known. The sequencing input was blood, either unsorted or a sorted T cell fraction (not recorded which). The receptors here all came from a male donor with ankylosing spondylitis.

The rearrangement joins TRBV5-6 to TRBJ2-1, with 12 bases identical to TRBD2. The germline CDR1 and CDR2 sequences are SGHDT and YYEEEE. The CDR3 has 15 residues. Trimming cost V 7 bases and J 7 bases; bases outside gene matches: 9. CDR3 amino acids: CASCAGTSGRNEQFF. CDR3 bases: TGTGCCAGCTGCGCCGGGACTAGCGGGCGGAATGAGCAGTTCTTC.

This clonotype was seen many times. The V gene is TRBV4-3, the J gene TRBJ2-2; D call uncertain. CDR1 and CDR2 (germline): LGHNA, YSLEER. The CDR3 spans 15 residues. V lost 0 bases to trimming and J lost 4 bases, with 9 bases between them. Here the CDR3 DNA reads TGCGCCAGCAGCCAAGATAGAACCATCACCGGGGAGCTGTTTTTT. This translates into CASSQDRTITGELFF.

This clonotype was seen repeatedly, ten times or more. The gene calls are TRBV5-1 and TRBJ2-7; D might be TRBD2 (6 bases). This CDR3 region has 15 residues. Trimming removed 4 bases from V and 6 bases from J, with 20 bases in between. Per the germline V gene, CDR1 is SGHRS and CDR2 is YFSETQ. For the CDR3, the DNA is TGCGCCAGCAGCACCGGTGGGGCGGGGCCTTTCGAGCAGTACTTC. Translating it yields CASSTGGAGPFEQYF.

Ten or more counts support this clonotype. The gene calls are TRBV6-5 and TRBJ2-7, with D possibly being TRBD2 (6 bases). The CDR3 is 13 residues long. Germline CDR1 reads MNHEY; CDR2 reads SVGAGI. The V end was cut by 1 base, the J end by 11 bases, with 15 bases between. As DNA, the CDR3 is TGTGCCAGCAGTTACTACCTGGGCAGGGAGGAGTACTTC. Its translation: CASSYYLGREEYF.

This clonotype occurred many times. J is TRBJ2-1 and V is TRBV25-1; TRBD1 matches 7 bases. Germline lookup yields CDR1 MGHDK and CDR2 SYGVNS. The CDR3 covers 16 residues. The V and J ends lost 3 bases and 2 bases, in that order; junction bases with no gene match: 7. For the CDR3, the DNA is TGTGCCAGCAGTGATAGCACAGGGGATCCCTACAATGAGCAGTTCTTC. Translating gives CASSDSTGDPYNEQFF.

This clonotype was counted ten times or more. The V gene is TRBV28, the J gene TRBJ2-7; D remains ambiguous. CDR1 and CDR2 (germline): MDHEN, SYDVKM. Trimming removed 5 bases at V and 4 bases at J, with 12 bases between. This CDR3 is 13 amino acids long. This CDR3 is CASSPQDRYEQYF. CDR3 DNA: TGTGCCAGCAGTCCCCAAGACCGTTACGAGCAGTACTTC.

In this sample, this clonotype turned up once. A much larger clone lies one base from this, so it may be a read error. The CDR3 ends on some other residue instead of the conserved phenylalanine or tryptophan, so this is likely a read error. The DNA is omitted, as the CDR3 cannot be located on it reliably, and the CDR3 follows TCRdb's listing. The chain employs TRBV20-1 and TRBJ2-3; the D call TRBD2 from the table was never checked on the DNA. Per germline, CDR1 DFQATT and CDR2 SNEGSKA (reference sequence). The CDR3 has 14 residues if both end residues are counted. The CDR3 sequence: CSARIAGSTDTQFL.

This clonotype has a handful of counts. The chain has TRBV18 and TRBJ2-2; D call uncertain. This CDR3 region has 17 residues. The ends were cut back, 3 bases at V and 4 bases at J, with 18 bases in the middle. Germline V gives CDR1 KGHSH, CDR2 LQKENI. CDR3 loop: CASSPQQSMSFTGELFF. Written as DNA, the CDR3 is TGTGCCAGCTCACCTCAGCAGTCGATGAGCTTCACCGGGGAGCTGTTTTTT.

This clonotype was counted between two and nine times. As DNA, the CDR3 is TGTGCCAGCAGCTTAGCGTCCGCGGGAGGGCCGGGTGATACGCAGTATTTT. Protein: CASSLASAGGPGDTQYF. This chain links TRBV7-2 with TRBJ2-3; 9 bases agree with TRBD2. Per the germline V gene, CDR1 is SGHTA and CDR2 is FQGNSA. The length of the CDR3 is 17 residues. J gave up 6 bases and V 0 bases, and 10 bases lay outside the gene matches.

This clonotype was counted many times. This chain joins TRBV5-1 and TRBJ2-1, with 9 positions matching TRBD2. With 2 bases clipped from V and 6 bases from J, the junction kept 9 bases outside the gene matches. The CDR3 is made up of 16 amino acids. Germline V CDR1 and CDR2: SGHRS, YFSETQ. The CDR3: CASSFLGTSSSNEQFF. The CDR3 nucleotides read TGCGCCAGCAGCTTCCTCGGGACTAGCTCGTCCAATGAGCAGTTCTTC.

The rearrangement joins TRBV5-1 to TRBJ1-4; D may be TRBD1 (5 bases). Trimming took 3 bases from V and 4 from J, leaving 16 bases between them. Germline lookup yields CDR1 SGHRS and CDR2 YFSETQ. CDR3 length equals 16 residues. The CDR3 DNA follows: TGCGCCAGCAGCTACGGGCCGGGACCGCGTAATGAAAAACTGTTTTTT. This codes for CASSYGPGPRNEKLFF.

At least ten counts were recorded for this clonotype. The chain has TRBV20-1 and TRBJ2-5, with 7 bases identical to TRBD1. The CDR3 extends over 15 amino acids. Unmatched junction bases numbered 10, after V lost 2 bases and J lost 4 bases. Germline CDR1 reads DFQATT; CDR2 reads SNEGSKA (reference sequence). Written as DNA, the CDR3 is TGCAGTGCTAGAAACCCACAGGGGATCGGAGAGACCCAGTACTTC. Encoded protein: CSARNPQGIGETQYF.

This clonotype has at least ten counts. This chain connects TRBV29-1 to TRBJ2-7, with a tentative D call TRBD2 (5 bases). CDR1 SQVTM and CDR2 ANQGSEA come from the germline V gene. The CDR3 sequence is 12 residues long. V lost 7 bases and J lost 2, with 12 bases in between. CDR3 sequence: CSGRAETYEQYF. CDR3 bases: TGCAGCGGTAGAGCGGAGACCTACGAGCAGTACTTC.

This clonotype was picked up many times. The genes are TRBV7-8 and TRBJ1-1, with D perhaps matching TRBD1 (5 bases). Trimming took off 6 bases at V and 8 bases at J, with 10 bases between the two ends. The germline gives CDR1 SGHVS, CDR2 FQNEAQ. The CDR3 loop spans 11 amino acids. The CDR3 loop reads CASRTGGEAFF. The CDR3 nucleotides are TGTGCCAGCAGGACGGGGGGGGAAGCTTTCTTT.

This clonotype appeared many times. The gene calls are TRBV29-1 and TRBJ2-3, with 8 bases fitting TRBD2. V gave up 4 bases and J gave up 1 base; unmatched junction bases: 4. The germline CDR1 and CDR2 sequences are SQVTM and ANQGSEA. The CDR3 spans 14 residues. The CDR3 nucleotides are TGCAGCGTTGCAGCGGGAGCCCGCACAGATACGCAGTATTTT. Amino acids: CSVAAGARTDTQYF.

This clonotype was picked up many times. The V call is TRBV6-1, the J call TRBJ2-7, with D perhaps given as TRBD1 or TRBD2 (5 bases each). V dropped 0 bases and J dropped 3 bases, with 12 bases sitting between them. From germline, CDR1 is MNHNS and CDR2 SASEGT. The length of the CDR3 is 15 residues. DNA of the CDR3: TGTGCCAGCAGTGAAGCGCTTAGGGGACGCTACGAGCAGTACTTC. Protein product: CASSEALRGRYEQYF.

The chain uses TRBV5-1 and TRBJ2-1; 10 bases fit TRBD2. From germline, CDR1 is SGHRS and CDR2 YFSETQ. CDR3 size: 16 residues. J was trimmed by 0 bases and V by 7 bases; bases with no gene match: 7. The CDR3 coding sequence is TGCGCCAGCCGACTCCAGCGGGAGGGCTCCTACAATGAGCAGTTCTTC. This sequence encodes CASRLQREGSYNEQFF. Filled out from reference TRBV5-1 and TRBJ2-1, the complete variable domain reads KAGVTQTPRYLIKTRGQQVTLSCSPISGHRSVSWYQQTPGQGLQFLFEYFSETQRNKGNFPGRFSGRQFSNSRSEMNVSTLELGDSALYLCASRLQREGSYNEQFFGPGTRLTVL.

Ten or more counts support this clonotype. The chain is built from TRBV5-1 and TRBJ2-1; 9 nucleotides match TRBD1. This CDR3 is built from 16 residues. In germline, CDR1 is SGHRS, CDR2 YFSETQ. V gave up 2 bases and J gave up 7 bases; unmatched junction bases: 10. The CDR3 loop reads CASSFSSGTGLNEQFF. CDR3 coding DNA: TGCGCCAGCAGCTTCTCCTCCGGGACAGGGTTGAATGAGCAGTTCTTC.

This clonotype showed up many times. The chain combines TRBV28 with TRBJ2-3; D ambiguous. V was trimmed by 4 bases and J by 2 bases, leaving 10 bases between them. In germline, CDR1 is MDHEN, CDR2 SYDVKM. The CDR3 runs 14 residues. CDR3 sequence: CASSSRRFTDTQYF. CDR3 in DNA: TGTGCCAGCAGTTCCAGGCGCTTCACAGATACGCAGTATTTT.

This clonotype was observed at least ten times. The rearrangement joins TRBV20-1 to TRBJ1-1; D uncertain. Per germline, CDR1 DFQATT and CDR2 SNEGSKA (reference sequence). The CDR3 contains 12 residues. The V end lost 7 bases, the J end lost 1 base, and 10 bases lay between the germline ends. CDR3 residues: CSGSKGNTEAFF. The CDR3 nucleotides are TGCAGTGGCAGCAAGGGGAACACTGAAGCTTTCTTT.

This clonotype was observed at least ten times. V is TRBV20-1 and J is TRBJ1-2; 12 positions match TRBD1. Trimming took 6 bases from V and 8 from J; bases not matched to a gene: 7. Germline CDR1 and CDR2: DFQATT and SNEGSKA (reference sequence). The CDR3 spans 13 residues. CDR3 loop: CSAGGTGGGGYTF. For the CDR3, the DNA is TGCAGTGCCGGAGGGACAGGGGGCGGCGGCTACACCTTC.

This clonotype was observed at least ten times. The chain recombines TRBV20-1 with TRBJ2-1; 10 bases are a match to TRBD2. Germline V lookup: CDR1 DFQATT, CDR2 SNEGSKA (reference sequence). The CDR3 covers 14 residues. The J segment lost 9 bases and the V segment lost 2 bases, leaving 7 bases of the junction unmatched. CDR3 protein: CSARPGLATGEQFF. Here the CDR3 DNA reads TGCAGTGCTAGACCGGGACTAGCGACGGGTGAGCAGTTCTTC.

This clonotype was detected ten times or more. The chain uses TRBV12-3 or TRBV12-4 and TRBJ1-1; D perhaps matches TRBD1 (6 bases). V gave up 3 bases and J gave up 4 bases, with 15 bases separating them. The CDR3 has 15 amino acids. The CDR3, as DNA: TGTGCCAGCAGTTTTTTGACAGGCCCAGGCACTGAAGCTTTCTTT. Translated: CASSFLTGPGTEAFF.

This clonotype was picked up many times. The chain employs TRBV6-5 and TRBJ1-2, with a weak D call TRBD1 (6 bases). Per germline, CDR1 MNHEY and CDR2 SVGAGI. The V gene lost 5 bases and the J gene lost 8 bases, with 12 bases spanning the gap. The CDR3 is 12 amino acids. DNA for the CDR3: TGTGCCAGCAGTCCCCCAGGGGTCGGCTACACCTTC. Its protein product is CASSPPGVGYTF.

As for this clonotype: This may be a read error, as it is one base from a much larger clone. This chain connects TRBV7-2 to TRBJ1-1, with 7 bases matching TRBD1. The V gene end was trimmed by 5 bases and the J gene end by 3 bases; junction bases not matched to a gene: 15. CDR3 size: 17 residues. Germline V lookup: CDR1 SGHTA, CDR2 FQGNSA. CDR3 sequence: CASSRTPGQPMDTEAFF. Written as DNA, the CDR3 is TGTGCCAGCAGCCGCACCCCGGGACAGCCCATGGACACTGAAGCTTTCTTT.

V usage is TRBV5-1 and J usage is TRBJ2-3; weak D call: TRBD2 (5 bases). Germline-derived CDR1 and CDR2 are SGHRS and YFSETQ. The CDR3 is made up of 15 amino acids. Trimming removed 0 bases at V and 4 bases at J, with 12 bases between. Here the CDR3 DNA reads TGCGCCAGCAGCTTGGCCAAGAGGGCCGCAGATACGCAGTATTTT. The encoded protein is CASSLAKRAADTQYF.

This clonotype was picked up many times. V gene TRBV10-3 combines with J gene TRBJ2-1, with 7 positions matching TRBD1. This CDR3 has 13 residues. With 4 bases clipped from V and 12 bases from J, the junction kept 9 bases outside the gene matches. Per germline, CDR1 ENHRY and CDR2 SYGVKD. CDR3 coding DNA: TGTGCCATCAGTGGGGACAGCATAGTGGGGCAGTTCTTC. This translates into CAISGDSIVGQFF.

The chain has TRBV29-1 and TRBJ2-3; 8 bases line up with TRBD2. The CDR3 has 13 amino acids. The germline CDR1 and CDR2 sequences are SQVTM and ANQGSEA. V lost 6 bases to trimming and J lost 2 bases; unmatched junction nucleotides: 4. The DNA for the CDR3 is TGCAGCGTGATAGCGGGGTCCACAGATACGCAGTATTTT. Translation: CSVIAGSTDTQYF.

This clonotype came up a few times. The V gene is TRBV28, the J gene TRBJ2-5, with D possibly being TRBD2 (6 bases). The CDR3 totals 16 residues. Trimming pared 4 bases from V and 4 bases from J, leaving 19 bases between. Looked up from germline, CDR1 is MDHEN and CDR2 is SYDVKM. CDR3 loop: CASSSRRRGITETQYF. CDR3 bases: TGTGCCAGCAGTTCCCGTAGGCGCGGGATAACAGAGACCCAGTACTTC.

The V and J genes are TRBV6-1 and TRBJ2-6; no clear D gene. In germline, CDR1 is MNHNS, CDR2 SASEGT. The CDR3 loop spans 13 amino acids. The germline V and J ends were trimmed by 2 bases and 11 bases, with 10 bases remaining between them. The CDR3 loop reads CASSEWRPDVLTF. In DNA, the CDR3 is TGTGCCAGCAGTGAATGGCGGCCGGACGTCCTGACTTTC.

In its sample, this clonotype was seen many times. The chain combines TRBV12-3 or TRBV12-4 with TRBJ2-5, with D perhaps TRBD1 (6 bases). The CDR3 has 14 amino acids. Trimming left V 3 bases short and J 1 base short, with 9 bases between. For the CDR3, the DNA is TGTGCCAGCAGTTTGTACAGGGCCCAAGAGACCCAGTACTTC. Translated: CASSLYRAQETQYF.

In its sample, this clonotype was seen many times. The gene calls are TRBV28 and TRBJ1-4; D remains ambiguous. Germline CDR1 MDHEN, CDR2 SYDVKM. The CDR3 runs to 14 residues. V dropped 10 bases and J dropped 0 bases, with 12 bases sitting between them. The CDR3 coding sequence is TGTGCCACCCAGACGGTCGCAACTAATGAAAAACTGTTTTTT. It encodes CATQTVATNEKLFF.